A selection of T cell receptor beta chains follows, all from one sample in a study of T cells in Graves' hyperthyroidism and ophthalmopathy. One entry per CDR3 protein, called by TCRdb with MiXCR from the multiplex PCR reads. The data show about 380,000 distinct CDR3 sequences, with roughly 20% seen just once and about 38% held by the top ten. Sequenced sample: blood. These receptors were collected from a man younger than 35 with Graves' ophthalmopathy. Both conserved end residues are part of each CDR3. Each record gives: clone size, D gene, CDR3 length, V gene, J gene, CDR3 DNA, CDR3 protein. D genes are given only for firm matches. Size tells how often a clone was seen (once, few, many) or the class of an expanded clone, and some rows leave it out.

many	TRBD2	15	TRBV27	TRBJ2-3	TGTGCCAGCAGTATAGCGGGGGGCTACACAGATACGCAGTATTTT	CASSIAGGYTDTQYF
NA	TRBD2	16	TRBV20-1	TRBJ2-1	TGCAGTGCTAGCCCTAGCGGGGGGGCGTTCTACAATGAGCAGTTCTTC	CSASPSGGAFYNEQFF
many	NA	13	TRBV5-1	TRBJ2-1	TGCGCCAGCAGCCCCTTCGGGGCCGCAGAGCAGTTCTTC	CASSPFGAAEQFF
NA	NA	15	TRBV19	TRBJ2-3	TGTGCCAGTAGTATAGACCTACAGGGCACAGATACGCAGTATTTT	CASSIDLQGTDTQYF
few	TRBD1	17	TRBV6-9	TRBJ2-2	TGTGCCAGCAGTTACCCCCGGGACAGGGGGCTTGGCGGGGAGCTGTTTTTT	CASSYPRDRGLGGELFF
many	NA	14	TRBV3-1	TRBJ2-3	TGTGCCAGCAGCCAAGAGGTGTCAGATGGTACGCAGTATTTT	CASSQEVSDGTQYF
many	NA	14	TRBV11-2	TRBJ2-3	TGTGCCAGCAGCTCTAATAGCGGATCAGATACGCAGTATTTT	CASSSNSGSDTQYF
few	NA	14	TRBV5-1	TRBJ1-2	TGCGCCAGCAGCTTGCAGGGTGGTAACTATGGCTACACCTTC	CASSLQGGNYGYTF
many	TRBD1	14	TRBV28	TRBJ1-2	TGTGCCAGCAGTTTGTTTGGACAGGGCAGTGGCTACACCTTC	CASSLFGQGSGYTF
few	TRBD2	19	TRBV7-3	TRBJ2-2	TGTGCCAGCAGCGAAACCGGGACTAGCGGGGGGGCCCACACCGGGGAGCTGTTTTTT	CASSETGTSGGAHTGELFF
many	NA	14	TRBV12-3/TRBV12-4	TRBJ1-1	TGTGCCAGCAGTTTGGCGGGAGGGTCCACTGAAGCTTTCTTT	CASSLAGGSTEAFF
NA	NA	14	TRBV7-7	TRBJ2-3	TGTGCTAGCAGCCCGGCGGCACACACAGATACGCAGTATTTT	CASSPAAHTDTQYF
many	NA	15	TRBV14	TRBJ1-1	TGTGCCAGCAGCCTTAGTACAGGGCTTTTTGCTGAAGCTTTCTTT	CASSLSTGLFAEAFF
many	NA	14	TRBV7-6	TRBJ2-1	TGTGCCAGCAGCTTCGGGGGCACCTACAATGAGCAGTTCTTC	CASSFGGTYNEQFF
NA	TRBD2	15	TRBV27	TRBJ2-7	TGTGCCAGCAGTTTGAGCGGGGGCCTTTCGGGCGAGCAGTACTTC	CASSLSGGLSGEQYF
few	NA	13	TRBV2	TRBJ2-3	TGTGCCAGCAGTGAGGCTAGCAGAGATACGCAGTATTTT	CASSEASRDTQYF
few	NA	17	TRBV19	TRBJ1-5	TGTGCCAGTAGTATAGATCCCAAGGGGAAGGTCAATCAGCCCCAGCATTTT	CASSIDPKGKVNQPQHF
NA	TRBD2	15	TRBV3-1	TRBJ2-1	TGTGCCAGCAGCCATTCGGGACTAGCGAACAATGAGCAGTTCTTC	CASSHSGLANNEQFF
few	TRBD1	14	TRBV9	TRBJ2-7	TGTGCCAGCAGCGAAACCGGGACAGGGGGCGAGCAGTACTTC	CASSETGTGGEQYF
many	NA	13	TRBV9	TRBJ1-5	TGTGCCAGCGGGGAGGGTGCGAATCAGCCCCAGCATTTT	CASGEGANQPQHF
NA	NA	16	TRBV18	TRBJ1-4	TGTGCCAGCTCCCAGGGAGCGATCGCAACTAATGAAAAACTGTTTTTT	CASSQGAIATNEKLFF
NA	NA	14	TRBV6-1	TRBJ2-1	TGTGCCAGCAGCACTCAAACGACCTACAATGAGCAGTTCTTC	CASSTQTTYNEQFF
many	NA	13	TRBV11-2	TRBJ2-7	TGTGCCAGCAGCTGGGACTTAATGGCCGAGCAGTACTTC	CASSWDLMAEQYF
few	NA	14	TRBV29-1	TRBJ1-2	TGCAGCGTCGCTCCCGGGACGGTAAACTATGGCTACACCTTC	CSVAPGTVNYGYTF
once	NA	13	TRBV6-1	TRBJ1-3	TGTGCCAGCAGTGAAAGTCTTGGAAACACCATATATTTT	CASSESLGNTIYF
few	TRBD2	15	TRBV9	TRBJ2-7	TGTGCCAGCAGCGAGGGACTAGCGGACTCCTACGAGCAGTACTTC	CASSEGLADSYEQYF
many	NA	15	TRBV13	TRBJ2-2	TGTGCCAGCAGCTTAGGTTTCCCTAACACCGGGGAGCTGTTTTTT	CASSLGFPNTGELFF
NA	NA	14	TRBV6-1	TRBJ2-4	TGTGCCAGCACCCGAGCGGGCACAGAAAACATTCAGTACTTC	CASTRAGTENIQYF
many	NA	11	TRBV6-1	TRBJ1-2	TGTGCCAGCAGTAGACGGAACGGCTACACCTTC	CASSRRNGYTF
many	NA	13	TRBV5-6	TRBJ2-7	TGTGCCAGCAGCCTAGTAGGGACCTACGAGCAGTACTTC	CASSLVGTYEQYF
many	TRBD2	19	TRBV2	TRBJ2-5	TGTGCCAGCAGTGAATGGGGTAGCGGGGGGGCCGGAACGTTCGAGACCCAGTACTTC	CASSEWGSGGAGTFETQYF
NA	NA	14	TRBV15	TRBJ2-7	TGTGCCACCAGCAGAGATACACAGTCCTACGAGCAGTACTTC	CATSRDTQSYEQYF
many	NA	15	TRBV7-2	TRBJ1-2	TGTGCCAGCAGCTTAGGGGTCGGCAGGAGCTATGGCTACACCTTC	CASSLGVGRSYGYTF
few	TRBD1	13	TRBV12-3/TRBV12-4	TRBJ1-5	TGTGCCAGTGCCCAGGGGGCGAATCAGCCCCAGCATTTT	CASAQGANQPQHF
few	TRBD1	14	TRBV12-3/TRBV12-4	TRBJ1-2	TGTGCCAGCAGCCCTAGCGGACAGGGAGTTGGCTACACCTTC	CASSPSGQGVGYTF
few	NA	14	TRBV10-3	TRBJ2-3	TGTGCCATCAGTCAGGACTCAACCACAGATACGCAGTATTTT	CAISQDSTTDTQYF
many	TRBD2	14	TRBV12-3/TRBV12-4	TRBJ2-7	TGTGCCAGCAGTTTTGGGACTAGCGGGGTCGAGCAGTACTTC	CASSFGTSGVEQYF
NA	NA	15	TRBV5-1	TRBJ2-3	TGCGCCAGCAGCTTGGGGGGCCAGGTGCCAGATACGCAGTATTTT	CASSLGGQVPDTQYF
many	NA	14	TRBV20-1	TRBJ1-5	TGCAGTGCTAGAGATAGGAGGGGAGCTCAGCCCCAGCATTTT	CSARDRRGAQPQHF
NA	TRBD2	17	TRBV6-2/TRBV6-3	TRBJ2-1	TGTGCCAGCAGTTACTTGACTAGCGGGGCTTTTAACGAAGAGCAGTTCTTC	CASSYLTSGAFNEEQFF
many	TRBD1	15	TRBV24-1	TRBJ1-2	TGTGCCACCAGTGACGGACAGGGTTTTGGCTATGGCTACACCTTC	CATSDGQGFGYGYTF
NA	TRBD1	16	TRBV18	TRBJ1-4	TGTGCCAGCTCACCAGGACTGGACAGGGGAGATGAAAAACTGTTTTTT	CASSPGLDRGDEKLFF
few	NA	15	TRBV7-9	TRBJ1-4	TGTGCCAGCAGCTTAGCGCAGGGAACCAGCGAAAAACTGTTTTTT	CASSLAQGTSEKLFF
NA	NA	16	TRBV6-5	TRBJ2-7	TGTGCCAGCAGTTACGGGCAGGGTGTACGATCCTACGAGCAGTACTTC	CASSYGQGVRSYEQYF
many	NA	13	TRBV27	TRBJ2-3	TGTGCCAGCAGCGTAATAGCATCAGATACGCAGTATTTT	CASSVIASDTQYF
many	NA	13	TRBV18	TRBJ2-1	TGTGCCAGCTCACCAAACAACTACAATGAGCAGTTCTTC	CASSPNNYNEQFF